Below, one TCR beta chain is given with its context. What it binds is unknown. The record originates from a study of cytomegalovirus exposure and HLA in healthy donors. Germline lookup yields CDR1 SGHDN and CDR2 FVKESK. V was shortened by 4 bases and J by 6 bases, with 10 bases between the two germline ends. The CDR3 totals 12 residues. Amplification used 60 Vbeta primers and 13 Jbeta primers. TCRdb's table, derived via immunoSEQ multiplex PCR, lists solely in-frame clones and lacks some. The profile shows tens of thousands of clones, roughly three quarters of them singletons. Study-wide results and caveats: Follow-up analysis seemed to connect common viral pathogens with several of the most significant clusters identified. In all likelihood, a cluster of highly shared sequence variants was a sequencing artifact.

Sequencing was carried out using PBMCs. The source is a man aged 25 to 45 in good health and CMV-seronegative. This sequence joins TRBV14 and TRBJ2-7; D perhaps matches TRBD1 (6 bases). In DNA, the CDR3 is TGTGCCAGCAGCCCGGGACACGGCGAGCAGTACTTC. It specifies CASSPGHGEQYF.